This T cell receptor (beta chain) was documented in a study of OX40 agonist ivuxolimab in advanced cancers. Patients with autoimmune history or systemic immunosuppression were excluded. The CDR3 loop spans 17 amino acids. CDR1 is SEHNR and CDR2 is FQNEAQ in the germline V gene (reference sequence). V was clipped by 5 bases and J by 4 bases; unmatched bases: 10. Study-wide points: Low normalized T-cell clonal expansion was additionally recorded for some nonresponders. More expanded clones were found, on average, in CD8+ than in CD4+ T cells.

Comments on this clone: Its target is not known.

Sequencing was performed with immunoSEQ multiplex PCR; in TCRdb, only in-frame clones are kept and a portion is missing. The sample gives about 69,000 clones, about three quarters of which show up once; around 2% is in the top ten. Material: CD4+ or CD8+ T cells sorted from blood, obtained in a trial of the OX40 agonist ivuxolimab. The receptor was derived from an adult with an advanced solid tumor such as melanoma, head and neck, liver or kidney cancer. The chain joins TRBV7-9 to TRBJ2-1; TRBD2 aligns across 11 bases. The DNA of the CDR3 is TGTGCCAGCAGCCCCCCTGCGACTAGCGGGGTTTACAATGAGCAGTTCTTC. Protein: CASSPPATSGVYNEQFF.